These 20 T cell receptor beta chains were all obtained from the same sample, sequenced in a study of response to subunit inactivated influenza vaccine. Each CDR3 protein is one row after TCRdb ran MiXCR on the RT-PCR reads. The table has approximately 700,000 distinct CDR3 sequences, 15% to 17% seen once. Specimen: PBMCs from blood, collected about 11 days after vaccination. The origin of the receptors is a man aged 45 to 65 who received an inactivated influenza vaccine.

This clonotype has at least ten counts. The chain uses TRBV29-1 and TRBJ2-3; 7 bases align to TRBD1. V was pared by 4 bases and J by 4 bases, with 2 bases of the junction left unmatched. CDR3 length equals 12 residues. Germline V gene data show CDR1 as SQVTM and CDR2 as ANQGSEA. CDR3 sequence reads: CSVGQGSDTQYF. DNA of the CDR3: TGCAGCGTTGGACAGGGCTCAGATACGCAGTATTTT.

The chain combines TRBV2 with TRBJ2-1; 10 positions agree with TRBD1. Germline trimming cut 5 bases from V and 6 bases from J; bases unmatched to any gene: 7. The CDR3 consists of 15 residues. Germline CDR1 is SNHLY and CDR2 is FYNNEI. Here the CDR3 reads CASSSGTGVGNEQFF. DNA of the CDR3: TGTGCCAGCAGTTCCGGGACAGGGGTAGGCAATGAGCAGTTCTTC.

This clonotype was recorded at least ten times. The V and J genes are TRBV6-2 or TRBV6-3 and TRBJ2-5; the D gene is possibly TRBD1 (6 bases). CDR3 length: 14 residues. Deletions cut 5 bases from V and 2 bases from J, with 12 bases between. CDR1 is MNHEY, CDR2 SVGEGT, per germline. The CDR3 protein is CASSPTGAQETQYF. In DNA, the CDR3 is TGTGCCAGCAGTCCGACAGGAGCTCAAGAGACCCAGTACTTC.

This rearrangement joins TRBV20-1 to TRBJ2-1; 10 bases map to TRBD2. CDR3 length: 17 amino acids. The germline V gene has CDR1 DFQATT and CDR2 SNEGSKA (reference sequence). The trim removed 0 bases at V and 8 bases at J, leaving 13 bases unmatched. CDR3 loop: CSARDGNRLAGADEQFF. CDR3 bases: TGCAGTGCTAGAGATGGAAATCGGCTAGCGGGAGCCGATGAGCAGTTCTTC.

V and J are TRBV6-4 and TRBJ2-5; 12 bases are a match to TRBD2. Germline CDR1 reads MRHNA; CDR2 reads SNTAGT. Unmatched junction bases numbered 4, after V lost 3 bases and J lost 5 bases. The CDR3 has 15 amino acids. This CDR3 is CASSETSGRFETQYF. The CDR3 DNA is TGTGCCAGCAGTGAGACTAGCGGGAGATTTGAGACCCAGTACTTC.

In this sample, this clonotype turned up a few times. The chain links TRBV20-1 to TRBJ1-6; D unclear. The CDR3 sequence is 18 residues long. Trimming removed 2 bases at V and 2 bases at J, with 19 bases between. Germline V gene lookup returns CDR1 DFQATT and CDR2 SNEGSKA (reference sequence). CDR3 nucleotide sequence: TGCAGTGCTAGATTAGGGAACGGGTGGAAGACCTATAATTCACCCCTCCACTTT. Translated, it gives CSARLGNGWKTYNSPLHF.

The gene calls are TRBV7-9 and TRBJ2-1, with D tentatively TRBD1 (6 bases). Per the germline V gene, CDR1 is SEHNR and CDR2 is FQNEAQ (reference sequence). V lost 5 bases to trimming and J lost 0 bases, with 11 bases between them. This CDR3 spans 15 amino acids. In DNA, the CDR3 is TGTGCCAGCAGCGACGACAGGTCCTCCTACAATGAGCAGTTCTTC. It encodes CASSDDRSSYNEQFF.

The J gene is TRBJ2-1, the V gene TRBV25-1, with 13 bases aligning to TRBD2. This CDR3 has 20 residues. Per germline, CDR1 MGHDK and CDR2 SYGVNS. V was clipped by 1 base and J by 0 bases; unmatched bases: 9. The CDR3, as DNA: TGTGCCAGCAGTGAATTCGGACTAGCGGGAGAGATGGGCTCCTACAATGAGCAGTTCTTC. Translation gives CASSEFGLAGEMGSYNEQFF.

This clonotype was counted a few times. V gene TRBV27 combines with J gene TRBJ2-7; D is possibly TRBD2 (6 bases). The length of the CDR3 is 13 residues. Deletions cut 5 bases from V and 4 bases from J, with 12 bases between. Germline CDR1 and CDR2: MNHEY and SMNVEV (reference sequence). The CDR3, as DNA: TGTGCCAGCAGTCCCATAGGGAGGTACGAGCAGTACTTC. As protein: CASSPIGRYEQYF.

Many counts were recorded for this clonotype. The rearrangement links TRBV4-3 to TRBJ1-1; a possible D gene is TRBD1 (5 bases). Per the germline V gene, CDR1 is LGHNA and CDR2 is YSLEER. The V end was cut by 4 bases, the J end by 6 bases, with 15 bases between. The CDR3 length is 14 residues. CDR3 DNA: TGCGCCAGCAGCCTCCGGGGGACGGCTTCTGAAGCTTTCTTT. Its protein is CASSLRGTASEAFF.

This clonotype was observed a handful of times. The V and J genes are TRBV5-1 and TRBJ2-3; D may be TRBD2 (5 bases). Germline V gives CDR1 SGHRS, CDR2 YFSETQ. V shed 2 bases and J shed 0 bases, with 16 bases lying between them. The CDR3 runs to 17 residues. In DNA, the CDR3 is TGCGCCAGCAGCTTAGGATCGCTAGCACAGAGCACAGATACGCAGTATTTT. Translation gives CASSLGSLAQSTDTQYF.

This clonotype was observed a few times. The chain links TRBV7-9 to TRBJ2-4; 8 bases match TRBD1. Germline loops: CDR1 SEHNR, CDR2 FQNEAQ (reference sequence). The CDR3 covers 15 residues. The V gene end was trimmed by 0 bases and the J gene end by 7 bases; junction bases not matched to a gene: 5. The CDR3 sequence: CASSLALDRVNIQYF. CDR3 coding DNA: TGTGCCAGCAGCTTAGCGCTGGACAGGGTGAACATTCAGTACTTC.

This clonotype turned up a few times. The chain carries TRBV5-6 and TRBJ2-1; D may be TRBD1 (5 bases). Germline V gene data show CDR1 as SGHDT and CDR2 as YYEEEE. The CDR3 length is 17 residues. Trimming left V 0 bases short and J 0 bases short, with 13 bases between. CDR3 nucleotide sequence: TGTGCCAGCAGCTTGGCCTGGGGCAGTCACTCCTACAATGAGCAGTTCTTC. Protein sequence: CASSLAWGSHSYNEQFF.

This clonotype was counted only a few times. The rearrangement uses TRBV11-1 and TRBJ2-2, with 9 bases matching TRBD1. CDR1 and CDR2 from the germline V gene are SGHAT and FQDESV (reference sequence). This CDR3 is 21 amino acids long. Trimming took 5 bases from V and 0 from J; bases not matched to a gene: 19. As DNA, the CDR3 is TGTGCCAGCAGCCCGGACAGGGGACGACGAGCGGAGATAGCGAACACCGGGGAGCTGTTTTTT. It codes for CASSPDRGRRAEIANTGELFF.

This clonotype was counted between two and nine times. The chain has TRBV11-2 and TRBJ2-5; D is unresolved. The CDR3 consists of 13 residues. CDR1 and CDR2 (germline): SGHAT, FQNNGV. The V and J ends lost 0 bases and 3 bases respectively, with 5 bases between them. The CDR3 reads CASSLDQEETQYF. In DNA, the CDR3 is TGTGCCAGCAGCTTAGATCAGGAAGAGACCCAGTACTTC.

The chain uses TRBV12-3 or TRBV12-4 and TRBJ2-1, with 8 bases identical to TRBD1. This CDR3 has 13 residues. With 10 bases clipped from V and 7 bases from J, the junction kept 9 bases outside the gene matches. The CDR3 sequence: CATIRTGPNEQFF. The CDR3, as DNA: TGTGCCACCATTCGGACAGGGCCGAATGAGCAGTTCTTC.

This clonotype was detected a few times. The chain joins TRBV9 to TRBJ2-3, with 12 bases matching TRBD2. Trimming at V came to 2 bases and at J to 2 bases, leaving 6 bases not matched to a gene. The CDR3 contains 17 residues. Per germline, CDR1 SGDLS and CDR2 YYNGEE. This chain's CDR3 is CASSVYTSGGNTDTQYF. The CDR3 DNA is TGTGCCAGCAGCGTCTATACTAGCGGGGGGAACACAGATACGCAGTATTTT.

A few counts support this clonotype. V is TRBV6-2 or TRBV6-3 and J is TRBJ2-3, with D unclear. This CDR3 is built from 14 residues. CDR1 is MNHEY and CDR2 is SVGEGT in the germline V gene. V shed 6 bases and J shed 4 bases, with 14 bases lying between them. CDR3 amino acids: CASSYSAAPDTQYF. The DNA for the CDR3 is TGTGCCAGCAGCTATAGTGCGGCCCCAGATACGCAGTATTTT.

This sequence joins TRBV6-5 and TRBJ2-1, with 8 nucleotides matching TRBD2. The CDR3 is 16 amino acids. With V trimmed by 0 bases and J by 2 bases, 3 bases remained unmatched. Germline V gene data show CDR1 as MNHEY and CDR2 as SVGAGI. CDR3 coding DNA: TGTGCCAGCAGTTACTCGAGGCGGGAGGCCTACAATGAGCAGTTCTTC. It yields the protein CASSYSRREAYNEQFF.

The chain recombines TRBV29-1 with TRBJ2-2; D ambiguous. Per germline, CDR1 SQVTM and CDR2 ANQGSEA. The CDR3 runs to 14 residues. V was clipped by 4 bases and J by 0 bases, with 9 bases between them. The CDR3 reads CSVVRQANTGELFF. The CDR3, as DNA: TGCAGCGTTGTTCGCCAGGCGAACACCGGGGAGCTGTTTTTT.